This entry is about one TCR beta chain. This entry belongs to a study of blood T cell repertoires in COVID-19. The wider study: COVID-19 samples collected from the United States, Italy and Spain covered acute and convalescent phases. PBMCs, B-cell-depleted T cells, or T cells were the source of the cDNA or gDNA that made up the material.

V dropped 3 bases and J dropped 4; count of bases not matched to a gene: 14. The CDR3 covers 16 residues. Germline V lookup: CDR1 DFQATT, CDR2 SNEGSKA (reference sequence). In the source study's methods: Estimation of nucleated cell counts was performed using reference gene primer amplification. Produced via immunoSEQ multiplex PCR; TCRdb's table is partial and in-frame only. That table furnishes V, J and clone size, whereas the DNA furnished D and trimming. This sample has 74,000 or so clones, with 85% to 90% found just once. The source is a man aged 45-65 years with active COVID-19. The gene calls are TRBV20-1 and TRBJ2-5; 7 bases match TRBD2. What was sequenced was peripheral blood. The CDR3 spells CSASSSGAGAGETQYF. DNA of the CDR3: TGCAGTGCTAGTAGCAGCGGGGCGGGTGCGGGAGAGACCCAGTACTTC.